The rows below give T cell receptor beta chains drawn from one sample of a study of T cell changes during pregnancy in multiple sclerosis. Sequencing was performed with immunoSEQ multiplex PCR; in TCRdb, only in-frame clones are kept and a portion is missing. The sample holds around 77,000 clones, approximately 90% seen once. Specimen: peripheral blood, collected in the third trimester of pregnancy. The receptors originated from a female donor with multiple sclerosis, enrolled in a pregnancy study. CDR3s include the opening cysteine and the closing phenylalanine or tryptophan. D genes are given only for firm matches. Not every row has a clone size; where given, it reads once, few, many or a size class.

j_call	v_call	d_call	clone_size	cdr3_aa	cdr3_nt
TRBJ2-3	TRBV29-1	TRBD2	-	CSVTTAATGLVADTQYF	TGCAGCGTTACGACGGCAGCCACCGGACTAGTAGCAGATACGCAGTATTTT
TRBJ2-7	TRBV12-5	-	-	CASGFSTGYEQYF	TGTGCTAGTGGTTTTTCGACAGGTTACGAGCAGTACTTC
TRBJ2-5	TRBV4-2	TRBD2	few	CASSPGGAGDGETQYF	TGTGCCAGCAGCCCCGGGGGAGCGGGAGACGGAGAGACCCAGTACTTC
TRBJ2-5	TRBV5-1	TRBD2	-	CASSRLAGAQETQYF	TGCGCCAGCAGTCGACTAGCGGGTGCACAAGAGACCCAGTACTTC
TRBJ2-7	TRBV11-2	-	-	CASSPDGGGEQYF	TGTGCCAGCAGCCCAGATGGGGGCGGCGAGCAGTACTTC
TRBJ1-1	TRBV7-9	-	-	CASSLVFSGTEAFF	TGTGCCAGCAGCTTAGTCTTTAGTGGCACTGAAGCTTTCTTT
TRBJ2-7	TRBV11-1	TRBD1	-	CASSTSRTGNPYEQYF	TGTGCCAGCAGCACCAGTAGGACAGGGAACCCCTACGAGCAGTACTTC
TRBJ2-1	TRBV5-4	-	-	CASSLGPLAAYNEQFF	TGTGCCAGCAGCTTGGGTCCCTTAGCCGCATACAATGAGCAGTTCTTC
TRBJ2-5	TRBV27	-	-	CASSRSGNRQETQYF	TGTGCCAGCAGTAGATCCGGGAACCGACAAGAGACCCAGTACTTC
TRBJ2-3	TRBV7-3	-	-	CASKGGHSTDTQYF	TGTGCCAGCAAGGGCGGACATAGCACAGATACGCAGTATTTT
TRBJ2-7	TRBV7-9	TRBD2	-	CASSFPGLAGSYEQYF	TGTGCCAGCAGCTTTCCTGGGTTAGCGGGTTCCTACGAGCAGTACTTC
TRBJ2-1	TRBV30	-	-	CAWSPRRGSSIYNEQFF	TGTGCCTGGAGCCCCCGGAGGGGTAGCTCGATCTACAATGAGCAGTTCTTC
TRBJ1-4	TRBV9	TRBD1	-	CASSYTGTGGEKLFF	TGTGCCAGCAGCTACACCGGGACAGGGGGTGAAAAACTGTTTTTT
TRBJ1-1	TRBV30	-	-	CAWREGNTEAFF	TGTGCCTGGAGAGAGGGGAACACTGAAGCTTTCTTT
TRBJ2-7	TRBV2	-	once	CASSDGVGEQYF	TGTGCCAGCAGTGATGGAGTAGGCGAGCAGTACTTC
TRBJ1-4	TRBV27	-	-	CASSSQGAMIEKLFF	TGTGCCAGCAGTAGTCAGGGCGCAATGATTGAAAAACTGTTTTTT
TRBJ2-1	TRBV9	TRBD2	-	CASSPPSGRVGEQFF	TGTGCCAGCAGCCCCCCTAGCGGGAGGGTGGGTGAGCAGTTCTTC
TRBJ2-2	TRBV6-1	TRBD1	once	CASSEGAGTGGRKLFF	TGTGCCAGCAGTGAGGGGGCCGGGACAGGGGGCAGGAAGCTGTTTTTT
TRBJ1-3	TRBV4-1	-	-	CASSRVGATGNTIYF	TGCGCCAGCAGCCGGGTGGGGGCAACTGGAAACACCATATATTTT
TRBJ1-2	TRBV2	-	-	CAIKIRSWGLYGYTF	TGTGCCATTAAAATCCGATCTTGGGGACTCTATGGCTACACCTTC
TRBJ1-5	TRBV7-2	TRBD1	-	CASSFSDREGNQPQHF	TGTGCCAGCAGCTTTTCAGACAGGGAAGGCAATCAGCCCCAGCATTTT
TRBJ2-7	TRBV27	-	-	CASSSKSSYEQYF	TGTGCCAGCAGTTCAAAGAGTTCCTACGAGCAGTACTTC
TRBJ1-3	TRBV5-1	-	-	CASSLALRGSGNTIYF	TGCGCCAGCAGCTTGGCTCTTCGGGGATCGGGAAACACCATATATTTT
TRBJ1-4	TRBV29-1	-	-	CSVVGAVPEKLFF	TGCAGCGTTGTGGGGGCAGTCCCTGAAAAACTGTTTTTT